These T cell receptor beta chains were read from a single sample in a study of identical twins. Via MiXCR, TCRdb re-called the 5' RACE reads, giving one row per CDR3 protein. The sample lists over 200,000 distinct CDR3 sequences; less than 10% were seen once. Sample: memory (CD45RO+) T cells sorted from blood. These receptors came from a young woman in good health. CDR3s include the opening cysteine and the closing phenylalanine or tryptophan. The order of the fields is D gene, J gene, clone size, V gene, CDR3 protein, CDR3 DNA. The D gene is left open where the match is weak. Size values are once, few and many counts, or a class for expanded clones, and some rows have none.

-,TRBJ1-4,-,TRBV3-1,CASSRSLQGTNEKLFF,TGTGCCAGCAGCCGCTCCCTCCAGGGGACTAATGAAAAACTGTTTTTT
-,TRBJ2-1,few,TRBV7-2,CASSLRGRDSPPHEQFF,TGTGCCAGCAGCCTCAGAGGTCGGGACTCCCCCCCTCACGAGCAGTTCTTC
TRBD2,TRBJ2-7,-,TRBV19,CASSSSGAGSYEQYF,TGTGCCAGTAGTAGCAGCGGAGCGGGGTCCTACGAGCAGTACTTC
-,TRBJ1-2,many,TRBV10-3,CAISLQEDYGYTF,TGTGCCATCAGTTTACAAGAAGACTATGGCTACACCTTC
-,TRBJ2-3,-,TRBV7-2,CASSFAGRSPDTQYF,TGTGCCAGCAGCTTTGCGGGGAGGTCACCAGATACGCAGTATTTT
-,TRBJ2-7,-,TRBV11-2,CASSPRTVRGEQYF,TGTGCCAGCAGCCCCCGGACTGTTCGGGGTGAGCAGTACTTC
-,TRBJ1-1,-,TRBV6-2/TRBV6-3,CASRQNYWDTEAFF,TGTGCCAGCAGACAAAACTACTGGGACACTGAAGCTTTCTTT
TRBD2,TRBJ2-2,-,TRBV12-3/TRBV12-4,CASSLLAGYTGELFF,TGTGCCAGCAGTTTATTAGCGGGGTACACCGGGGAGCTGTTTTTT
TRBD2,TRBJ2-2,-,TRBV7-6,CASSSISSGSFTGELFF,TGTGCCAGCAGCTCCATATCTAGCGGGAGCTTCACCGGGGAGCTGTTTTTT
-,TRBJ2-1,few,TRBV6-1,CATLGWDYNEQFF,TGTGCCACCTTGGGGTGGGATTACAATGAGCAGTTCTTC